This T cell receptor beta chain is drawn from a study of post-analysis software for immune sequencing data. General observations from the study: Clustering by F measure revealed strong co-clustering among samples prepared together in one batch. The study found TRBV5-6, TRBV5-1 and TRBV20-1 among a few TRBV segments more frequent in patients than controls.

cDNA libraries of TCR beta carried unique molecular identifiers. Yield was 450,000 to 650,000 cDNA molecules from roughly 0.93 to 9.6 million T cells. TCRdb recomputed calls from the PCR reads with MiXCR, one row per CDR3 protein. The sample has about 820,000 distinct CDR3 sequences; roughly half are singletons. As for this clonotype: Its antigen is as yet unknown.

Germline V lookup: CDR1 DFQATT, CDR2 SNEGSKA (reference sequence). The CDR3 runs to 14 residues. The ends lost 6 bases at V and 4 bases at J; junction bases unmatched: 5. This clonotype was sampled from a girl aged 5-17 years with multiple sclerosis. The J gene is TRBJ2-1, the V gene TRBV20-1, with TRBD2 matching over 11 bases. The sample consisted of blood. CDR3 DNA sequence: TGCAGTGCATGGGGGACTAGCGGTTACAATGAGCAGTTCTTC. It encodes CSAWGTSGYNEQFF.